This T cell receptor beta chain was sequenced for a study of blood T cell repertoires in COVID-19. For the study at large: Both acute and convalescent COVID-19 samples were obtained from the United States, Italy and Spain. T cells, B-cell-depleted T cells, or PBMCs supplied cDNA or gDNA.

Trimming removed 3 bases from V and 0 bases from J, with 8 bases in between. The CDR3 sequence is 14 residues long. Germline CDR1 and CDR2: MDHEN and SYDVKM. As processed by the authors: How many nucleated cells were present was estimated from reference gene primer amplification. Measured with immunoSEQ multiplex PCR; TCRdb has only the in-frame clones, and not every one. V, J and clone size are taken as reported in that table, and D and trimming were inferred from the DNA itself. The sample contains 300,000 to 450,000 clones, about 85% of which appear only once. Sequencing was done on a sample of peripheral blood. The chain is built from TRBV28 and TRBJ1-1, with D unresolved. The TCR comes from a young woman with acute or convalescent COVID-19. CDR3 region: CASSLNRLNTEAFF. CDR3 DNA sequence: TGTGCCAGCAGTTTGAACAGATTGAACACTGAAGCTTTCTTT.